These 13 T cell receptor beta chains were all obtained from the same sample, sequenced in a study of early T cells in non-severe SARS-CoV-2 infection. TCRdb processed the 5' RACE reads anew with MiXCR; each CDR3 protein has one entry. The repertoire holds approximately 52,000 distinct CDR3 sequences, 6.5% to 9% seen once, with around a tenth in the top ten. Sequencing input: whole blood. The receptors come from an adult who was a healthcare worker with PCR-confirmed SARS-CoV-2 infection or an uninfected control (not recorded which).

This clonotype was detected ten times or more. The chain joins TRBV6-5 to TRBJ2-7; tentatively, D is TRBD1 or TRBD2 (6 bases each). The CDR3 consists of 16 residues. Trimming removed 2 bases at V and 0 bases at J, with 14 bases between. CDR1 and CDR2 from the germline V gene are MNHEY and SVGAGI. The CDR3 DNA reads as TGTGCCAGCAGTTACCTCCCGGGGGCCAGCTCCTACGAGCAGTACTTC. It codes for CASSYLPGASSYEQYF.

There are a few counts of this clonotype. V is TRBV5-1 and J is TRBJ1-6; D is uncertain. Germline V gene sequence: CDR1 SGHRS, CDR2 YFSETQ. This CDR3 is built from 16 residues. Trimming cost V 0 bases and J 0 bases, with 7 bases left between them. The CDR3 loop reads CASSLAGTSYNSPLHF. DNA of the CDR3: TGCGCCAGCAGCTTGGCCGGCACCTCCTATAATTCACCCCTCCACTTT.

This clonotype has only a few counts. This rearrangement joins TRBV7-2 to TRBJ2-7; D unclear. This CDR3 is built from 17 residues. Germline V CDR1 and CDR2: SGHTA, FQGNSA. V was cut by 2 bases and J by 0 bases, with 17 bases left in between. The CDR3: CASSLPVSGESSYEQYF. CDR3 nucleotide sequence: TGTGCCAGCAGCTTACCCGTGAGTGGGGAAAGCTCCTACGAGCAGTACTTC.

J is TRBJ1-1 and V is TRBV7-9, with TRBD1 matching over 7 bases. CDR1 and CDR2 (germline): SEHNR, FQNEAQ (reference sequence). V lost 5 bases and J lost 10; bases outside the gene matches: 7. This CDR3 region has 12 residues. CDR3 sequence (DNA): TGTGCCAGCAGCCGACAGGGTAGGGGAGCTTTCTTT. Translating gives CASSRQGRGAFF.

V is TRBV3-1 and J is TRBJ1-1; TRBD1 agrees at 11 bases. CDR3 size: 14 residues. From germline, CDR1 is LGHDT and CDR2 YNNKEL (reference sequence). The V segment lost 4 bases and the J segment 6 bases; nucleotides outside the gene matches: 4. The CDR3 protein is CASSLTGQGAEAFF. The CDR3 DNA reads TGTGCCAGCAGCCTCACGGGACAGGGGGCTGAAGCTTTCTTT.

This clonotype was counted a few times. V gene TRBV19 combines with J gene TRBJ2-7; no clear D. The germline V and J ends were trimmed by 3 bases and 0 bases, with 12 bases remaining between them. From germline, CDR1 is LNHDA and CDR2 SQIVND (reference sequence). The CDR3 covers 15 residues. The CDR3 bases are TGTGCCAGTAGTATTAAGCCAGGCAGCTCCTACGAGCAGTACTTC. It yields the protein CASSIKPGSSYEQYF.

This clonotype showed up just a few times. The rearrangement uses TRBV3-1 and TRBJ2-5, with 14 positions matching TRBD2. From germline, CDR1 is LGHDT and CDR2 YNNKEL (reference sequence). The trim removed 0 bases at V and 4 bases at J, leaving 4 bases unmatched. The CDR3 is 17 amino acids. In DNA form, the CDR3 reads TGTGCCAGCAGCCAAGATTTCGGACTAGCGGGAGGAGAGACCCAGTACTTC. It yields the protein CASSQDFGLAGGETQYF.

The chain recombines TRBV10-3 with TRBJ2-7; maybe TRBD1 (6 bases). CDR1 and CDR2 from the germline V gene are ENHRY and SYGVKD. This CDR3 is built from 14 residues. Between the trimmed V and J ends, which lost 3 bases and 0 bases, there was a span of 9 bases. DNA for the CDR3: TGTGCCATCAGTGACAGGGACAACTCCTACGAGCAGTACTTC. Protein product: CAISDRDNSYEQYF.

This clonotype was detected a few times. The chain joins TRBV29-1 to TRBJ2-1, with TRBD2 identical over 7 bases. The germline V gene encodes CDR1 SQVTM and CDR2 ANQGSEA. Trimming cost V 7 bases and J 7 bases; bases outside gene matches: 1. This CDR3 is built from 10 residues. CDR3 protein: CSGRGNEQFF. The CDR3 DNA reads as TGCAGCGGGCGGGGGAATGAGCAGTTCTTC.

In its sample, this clonotype was seen many times. CDR3 nucleotide sequence: TGTGCCAGCAGTCGGGCCGTACAAGAGACCCAGTACTTC. It yields the protein CASSRAVQETQYF. The chain recombines TRBV11-3 with TRBJ2-5; unclear D gene. CDR1 and CDR2 from the germline V gene are SGHNT and YENEEA. The ends were cut back, 6 bases at V and 2 bases at J, with 10 bases in the middle. The CDR3 contains 13 residues.

The chain is built from TRBV7-6 and TRBJ2-1; unclear D gene. Germline CDR1 SGHVS, CDR2 FNYEAQ. The CDR3 has 15 amino acids. V was pared by 3 bases and J by 4 bases, with 13 bases between. The CDR3 here is CASSFATEPYNEQFF. The CDR3 DNA follows: TGTGCCAGCAGCTTCGCCACAGAACCTTACAATGAGCAGTTCTTC.

A few counts support this clonotype. The chain joins TRBV14 to TRBJ2-1, with D unresolved. Trimming cost V 0 bases and J 7 bases, with 13 bases left between them. The CDR3 runs 15 residues. CDR1 is SGHDN and CDR2 is FVKESK in the germline V gene. CDR3 loop: CASSQEMGFGNEQFF. The CDR3 DNA is TGTGCCAGCAGCCAAGAGATGGGGTTTGGAAATGAGCAGTTCTTC.

The chain combines TRBV3-1 with TRBJ1-2; tentatively, D is TRBD1 (6 bases). The ends were cut back, 6 bases at V and 6 bases at J, with 14 bases in the middle. In germline, CDR1 is LGHDT, CDR2 YNNKEL (reference sequence). The CDR3 runs to 13 residues. This chain's CDR3 is CASRFSRGHGYTF. The CDR3 DNA sequence: TGTGCCAGCAGATTTAGCAGGGGACATGGCTACACCTTC.